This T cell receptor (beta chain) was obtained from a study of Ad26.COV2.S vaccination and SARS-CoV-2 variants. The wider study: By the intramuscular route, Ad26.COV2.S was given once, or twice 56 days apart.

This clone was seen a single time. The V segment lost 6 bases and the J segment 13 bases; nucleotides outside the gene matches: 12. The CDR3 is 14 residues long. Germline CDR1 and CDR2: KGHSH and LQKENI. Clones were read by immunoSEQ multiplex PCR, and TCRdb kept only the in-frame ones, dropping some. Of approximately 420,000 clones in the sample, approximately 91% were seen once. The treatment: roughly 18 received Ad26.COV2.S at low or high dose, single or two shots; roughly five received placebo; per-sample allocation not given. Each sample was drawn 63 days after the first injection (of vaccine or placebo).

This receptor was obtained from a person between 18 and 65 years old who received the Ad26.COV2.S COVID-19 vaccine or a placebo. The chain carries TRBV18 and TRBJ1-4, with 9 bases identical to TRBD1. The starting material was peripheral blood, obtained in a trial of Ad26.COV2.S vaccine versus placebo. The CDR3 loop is CASSGTGSRNGLFF. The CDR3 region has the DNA TGTGCCAGCTCCGGGACAGGGTCCAGAAATGGACTGTTTTTT. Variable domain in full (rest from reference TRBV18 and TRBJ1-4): NAGVMQNPRHLVRRRGQEARLRCSPMKGHSHVYWYRQLPEEGLKFMVYLQKENIIDESGMPKERFSAEFPKEGPSILRIQQVVRGDSAAYFCASSGTGSRNGLFFGSGTQLSVL.